Each of the 30 T cell receptor beta chains below was sequenced from the same sample in a study of T-cell memory formation after mild COVID-19 (TCRdb year 2021). The library was prepared using 5' RACE. The data were produced on an Illumina NovaSeq 6000. TCRdb took the public reads, trimmed them with fastp at Q25, ran MiXCR for clone calling and kept in-frame beta chains. Each entry is one CDR3 protein sequence, shown with its most common DNA and genes. Across this sample there are some 350,000 distinct CDR3 sequences, with over 10% seen only once. The leading ten clones occupy around 21% of the sample. The sequenced sample consisted of PBMCs or a T cell subset sorted from them (not recorded which). The origin of the receptors is a man younger than 35 who had mild COVID-19 (a few samples of this study predate the infection). The sample titles of this study are shuffled in the database, so cell type and time point are left out; the donor was told from shared clones.

At least ten counts were recorded for this clonotype. The chain joins TRBV12-3 or TRBV12-4 to TRBJ2-5; unclear D gene. This CDR3 comprises 11 residues. Between the trimmed V and J ends, which lost 5 bases and 5 bases, there was a span of 6 bases. CDR3 region: CASSTGETQYF. The CDR3 coding sequence is TGTGCCAGCAGTACCGGGGAGACCCAGTACTTC.

A few counts support this clonotype. V gene TRBV7-3 combines with J gene TRBJ2-3, with 9 bases lining up with TRBD2. Germline V gene lookup returns CDR1 SGHTA and CDR2 FQGTGA. V lost 2 bases, J lost 4 bases, and 4 bases stayed unmatched. The CDR3 runs 15 residues. The CDR3 bases are TGTGCCAGCAGCTTAGGGACTAGCCCGCCAGATACGCAGTATTTT. Its translation is CASSLGTSPPDTQYF.

The chain carries TRBV12-3 or TRBV12-4 and TRBJ2-7; 7 nucleotides align to TRBD1. This CDR3 has 16 residues. Trimming took 7 bases from V and 2 from J; bases not matched to a gene: 14. As DNA, the CDR3 is TGTGCCAGCAAACCCACGGGACAGACGCCCCCCTACGAGCAGTACTTC. Translated: CASKPTGQTPPYEQYF.

This clonotype was detected only a few times. V is TRBV10-3 and J is TRBJ2-1, with D uncertain. V was shortened by 10 bases and J by 8 bases, with 18 bases between the two germline ends. CDR1 is ENHRY and CDR2 is SYGVKD in the germline V gene. The CDR3 extends over 13 amino acids. The CDR3 protein is CATTKPALYEQFF. The CDR3 coding sequence is TGTGCCACCACGAAACCGGCCCTCTATGAGCAGTTCTTC.

This rearrangement joins TRBV27 to TRBJ1-1; tentatively, D is TRBD1 (6 bases). This CDR3 contains 10 residues. The V and J ends lost 7 bases and 10 bases respectively, with 10 bases between them. Germline V gene lookup returns CDR1 MNHEY and CDR2 SMNVEV (reference sequence). The CDR3 nucleotides read TGTGCCAGCATAAAGGGGGTAGCTTTCTTT. This encodes CASIKGVAFF.

The V gene is TRBV12-5, the J gene TRBJ2-6; D gene ambiguous. This CDR3 has 12 residues. Germline V lookup: CDR1 LGHNT, CDR2 FRNRAP. The ends were cut back, 8 bases at V and 1 base at J, with 3 bases in the middle. CDR3 sequence (DNA): TGTGCTAGTATGTCTGGGGCCAACGTCCTGACTTTC. Residues: CASMSGANVLTF.

This clonotype was observed a few times. The chain links TRBV5-1 to TRBJ2-1; 7 bases fit TRBD1. Germline loops: CDR1 SGHRS, CDR2 YFSETQ. V dropped 0 bases and J dropped 0; count of bases not matched to a gene: 9. This CDR3 has 18 residues. The CDR3 spells CASSLASGTVSSYNEQFF. For the CDR3, the DNA is TGCGCCAGCAGCTTGGCCTCCGGGACAGTAAGCTCCTACAATGAGCAGTTCTTC.

The sample holds many counts of this clonotype. The gene calls are TRBV10-1 and TRBJ2-7; 12 bases are shared with TRBD2. Looked up from germline, CDR1 is WNHNN and CDR2 is SYGVQD (reference sequence). This CDR3 is built from 15 residues. The trim removed 8 bases at V and 1 base at J, leaving 6 bases unmatched. The CDR3 loop is CASGMTSGGSYEQYF. As DNA, the CDR3 is TGCGCCAGCGGTATGACTAGCGGGGGATCCTACGAGCAGTACTTC.

This clonotype has a handful of counts. The rearrangement links TRBV20-1 to TRBJ1-5; D gene ambiguous. The CDR3 covers 15 residues. V was trimmed by 5 bases and J by 8 bases, leaving 22 bases between them. Germline values: CDR1 DFQATT, CDR2 SNEGSKA (reference sequence). The CDR3 loop is CSAQNEGGDRKPQHF. The CDR3 DNA follows: TGCAGTGCTCAGAACGAAGGCGGGGATCGGAAGCCCCAGCATTTT.

This clonotype was detected a few times. This rearrangement joins TRBV12-3 or TRBV12-4 to TRBJ1-1, with D maybe TRBD1 (5 bases). There are 14 residues in the CDR3. V dropped 7 bases and J dropped 1 base, with 13 bases sitting between them. CDR3 sequence (DNA): TGTGCCAGCACCCCGGGGCCTAGGAACACTGAAGCTTTCTTT. It codes for CASTPGPRNTEAFF.

The rearrangement links TRBV19 to TRBJ2-7; D is undetermined. V dropped 4 bases and J dropped 4 bases, with 8 bases sitting between them. Germline V gene lookup returns CDR1 LNHDA and CDR2 SQIVND (reference sequence). The length of the CDR3 is 12 residues. CDR3 in amino acids: CASSKGPYEQYF. For the CDR3, the DNA is TGTGCCAGTAGTAAGGGTCCGTACGAGCAGTACTTC.

This clonotype occurred a few times. The V gene is TRBV7-2, the J gene TRBJ1-1, with D maybe TRBD1 (6 bases). Germline V gene lookup returns CDR1 SGHTA and CDR2 FQGNSA. V was cut by 5 bases and J by 5 bases, with 15 bases left in between. The CDR3 length is 14 residues. In DNA form, the CDR3 reads TGTGCCAGCAGCCACCCACAGGGATATACTGAAGCTTTCTTT. Encoded protein: CASSHPQGYTEAFF.

This chain uses TRBV12-3 or TRBV12-4 with TRBJ1-1; 8 bases agree with TRBD1. The V segment lost 7 bases and the J segment 0 bases; nucleotides outside the gene matches: 7. This CDR3 has 15 amino acids. The CDR3 loop is CASTVSRGLNTEAFF. The DNA of the CDR3 is TGTGCCAGCACCGTCTCCAGGGGGCTGAACACTGAAGCTTTCTTT.

J is TRBJ2-2 and V is TRBV18, with D possibly matching TRBD2 (6 bases). Germline assignment: CDR1 KGHSH and CDR2 LQKENI. V was trimmed by 2 bases and J by 3 bases, leaving 16 bases between them. The CDR3 is made up of 17 amino acids. The CDR3 loop is CASSPKLGGGDTGELFF. The CDR3 nucleotides read TGTGCCAGCTCACCAAAGCTAGGAGGAGGGGACACCGGGGAGCTGTTTTTT.

The V gene is TRBV30, the J gene TRBJ2-7, with D tentatively TRBD2 (5 bases). The CDR3 has 15 residues. Germline CDR1 GTSNPN, CDR2 SVGIG (reference sequence). Trimming left V 1 base short and J 6 bases short, with 19 bases between. The CDR3 bases are TGTGCCTGGAGTGAGCCTTGGGAGTACAGAGTCGAGCAGTACTTC. It codes for CAWSEPWEYRVEQYF. The complete variable domain, with remaining parts taken from reference TRBV30 and TRBJ2-7, reads SQTIHQWPATLVQPVGSPLSLECTVEGTSNPNLYWYRQAAGRGLQLLFYSVGIGQISSEVPQNLSASRPQDRQFILSSKKLLLSDSGFYLCAWSEPWEYRVEQYFGPGTRLTVT.

In its sample, this clonotype was seen a few times. The chain joins TRBV5-1 to TRBJ1-6, with D perhaps TRBD1 (6 bases). There are 14 residues in the CDR3. The germline V gene has CDR1 SGHRS and CDR2 YFSETQ. V was cut by 4 bases and J by 10 bases, with 15 bases left in between. The CDR3 region has the DNA TGCGCCAGCAGCAGTGGACAGCTGGAGTCACCCCTCCACTTT. It translates to CASSSGQLESPLHF.

The V call is TRBV5-1, the J call TRBJ1-2; maybe TRBD1 (6 bases). The ends were cut back, 2 bases at V and 4 bases at J, with 18 bases in the middle. The CDR3 is 16 residues long. Germline-derived CDR1 and CDR2 are SGHRS and YFSETQ. Written as DNA, the CDR3 is TGCGCCAGCAGCTTTAGCGTTGGGGGCGCGGGCTATGGCTACACCTTC. It codes for CASSFSVGGAGYGYTF.

This clonotype was observed many times. The rearrangement uses TRBV25-1 and TRBJ2-7, with 8 bases aligning to TRBD1. The CDR3 contains 15 residues. Germline V lookup: CDR1 MGHDK, CDR2 SYGVNS. The J segment lost 4 bases and the V segment lost 2 bases, leaving 7 bases of the junction unmatched. CDR3: CASSEGNRGVYEQYF. In DNA, the CDR3 is TGTGCCAGCAGTGAAGGTAACAGGGGGGTGTACGAGCAGTACTTC.

This clonotype was detected many times. The rearrangement uses TRBV4-1 and TRBJ2-5, with TRBD2 as a possible D gene (5 bases). Trimming shortened V by 1 base and J by 2 bases, and 14 bases separated the two germline ends. The CDR3 is made up of 16 amino acids. The germline V gene encodes CDR1 MGHRA and CDR2 YSYEKL. CDR3 sequence (DNA): TGCGCCAGCAGCCAAGGAGAGGGAGAGGGACAAGAGACCCAGTACTTC. As protein: CASSQGEGEGQETQYF.

The gene calls are TRBV6-2 or TRBV6-3 and TRBJ2-7; 7 positions match TRBD1. Per germline, CDR1 MNHEY and CDR2 SVGEGT. V shed 5 bases, J shed 4 bases, and the junction held 5 bases outside the gene matches. This CDR3 has 13 amino acids. The CDR3 region is CASSHPGQYEQYV. In DNA, the CDR3 is TGTGCCAGCAGTCACCCGGGACAGTACGAGCAGTACGTC.

V gene TRBV4-1 combines with J gene TRBJ2-7, with 9 bases identical to TRBD1. This CDR3 has 17 residues. The V and J ends lost 3 bases and 5 bases, in that order; junction bases with no gene match: 14. Germline loops: CDR1 MGHRA, CDR2 YSYEKL. This chain's CDR3 is CASSHTTIDRGEHEQYF. CDR3 in DNA: TGCGCCAGCAGCCACACGACCATCGACAGGGGGGAACACGAGCAGTACTTC.

The chain recombines TRBV6-1 with TRBJ1-6; D gene uncertain. Germline-derived CDR1 and CDR2 are MNHNS and SASEGT. Trimming pared 11 bases from V and 9 bases from J, leaving 23 bases between. The CDR3 sequence is 15 residues long. The CDR3 DNA is TGTGCCGCAAGGACGGGTCCCTTCGCACCTTCACCCCTCCACTTT. This sequence encodes CAARTGPFAPSPLHF.

V gene TRBV29-1 combines with J gene TRBJ1-1; D is uncertain. Trimming shortened V by 6 bases and J by 0 bases, and 11 bases separated the two germline ends. CDR3 length equals 13 residues. From germline, CDR1 is SQVTM and CDR2 ANQGSEA. CDR3 DNA: TGCAGCGTCCGGACCCTGATGAACACTGAAGCTTTCTTT. Its translation: CSVRTLMNTEAFF.

The J gene is TRBJ2-7, the V gene TRBV7-9, with TRBD1 matching 8 bases. The CDR3 sequence is 14 residues long. Germline V lookup: CDR1 SEHNR, CDR2 FQNEAQ (reference sequence). J lost 6 bases, V lost 4 bases, and 8 bases had no gene match. CDR3 in DNA: TGTGCCAGCAGCTCAGGGGGCGCCGCATTCGAGCAGTACTTC. This codes for CASSSGGAAFEQYF.

This clonotype was counted a few times. V is TRBV20-1 and J is TRBJ2-7, with TRBD1 matching over 10 bases. Germline V gives CDR1 DFQATT, CDR2 SNEGSKA (reference sequence). The CDR3 is 13 residues long. V shed 7 bases and J 5 bases; nucleotides not matched to a gene: 8. CDR3 nucleotide sequence: TGCAGTGGACGGGGGGACAGGGGCGACGAGCAGTACTTC. It yields the protein CSGRGDRGDEQYF.

The chain uses TRBV25-1 and TRBJ2-7; D remains unclear. This CDR3 spans 13 amino acids. Germline V gene data show CDR1 as MGHDK and CDR2 as SYGVNS. V lost 2 bases and J lost 8, with 13 bases in between. CDR3: CASSEAQTLKQYF. The CDR3 DNA sequence: TGTGCCAGCAGTGAAGCCCAGACACTTAAGCAGTACTTC.

The chain carries TRBV5-1 and TRBJ2-5; 13 bases map to TRBD2. Trimming removed 4 bases from V and 4 bases from J; junction bases left unmatched: 7. CDR3 length: 16 amino acids. The V gene's germline CDR1 is SGHRS and CDR2 YFSETQ. In nucleotides, the CDR3 is TGCGCCAGCAGCAAGGGACTAGCGGGGCTGAGAGAGACCCAGTACTTC. Translated: CASSKGLAGLRETQYF.

This clonotype turned up a few times. V and J are TRBV7-6 and TRBJ2-1, with TRBD2 matching over 10 bases. Germline V CDR1 and CDR2: SGHVS, FNYEAQ. The V gene end was trimmed by 1 base and the J gene end by 2 bases; junction bases not matched to a gene: 2. CDR3 length: 16 residues. This CDR3 reads CASSLVLAGTYNEQFF. CDR3 nucleotide sequence: TGTGCCAGCAGCTTAGTACTAGCGGGGACCTACAATGAGCAGTTCTTC.

Many counts were recorded for this clonotype. The chain's CDR3 is CSGGDTGELFF. As DNA, the CDR3 is TGCAGCGGGGGGGACACCGGGGAGCTGTTTTTT. This chain connects TRBV29-1 to TRBJ2-2; D perhaps matches TRBD2 (6 bases). CDR1 and CDR2 from the germline V gene are SQVTM and ANQGSEA. The CDR3 consists of 11 residues. V was shortened by 7 bases and J by 3 bases, with 6 bases between the two germline ends.

This clonotype has only a few counts. V usage is TRBV5-5 and J usage is TRBJ2-3, with D perhaps given as TRBD1 or TRBD2 (5 bases each). V lost 4 bases and J lost 3, with 15 bases in between. Per germline, CDR1 SGHKS and CDR2 YYEKEE (reference sequence). The CDR3 has 15 amino acids. CDR3 sequence reads: CASSLTGPHTDTQYF. The CDR3 DNA reads as TGTGCCAGCAGCCTGACGGGACCGCATACAGATACGCAGTATTTT.